The next 14 T cell receptor beta chains were all read from a single sample in a study of T cell clones after liver transplantation. Assay: immunoSEQ multiplex PCR; the TCRdb copy retains only in-frame clones and omits some. The sample lists 20,000 to 30,000 clones; around 63% were seen once. The specimen comprised CD4+ T cells from blood, sampled before liver transplant. These receptors all stem from a human donor who received a liver transplant.

The J gene is TRBJ1-1, the V gene TRBV11-3; TRBD1 matches at 7 bases. Trimming took 0 bases from V and 9 from J; bases not matched to a gene: 7. CDR3 length: 14 amino acids. Germline lookup yields CDR1 SGHNT and CDR2 YENEEA. The CDR3 spells CASSLDLGDSKAFF. The CDR3 bases are TGTGCCAGCAGCTTAGATCTCGGGGACAGTAAAGCTTTCTTT. Supplemented by reference TRBV11-3 and TRBJ1-1, the full variable domain reads EAGVVQSPRYKIIEKKQPVAFWCNPISGHNTLYWYLQNLGQGPELLIRYENEEAVDDSQLPKDRFSAERLKGVDSTLKIQPAELGDSAVYLCASSLDLGDSKAFFGQGTRLTVV.

The chain joins TRBV21-1 to TRBJ2-5; the table's D gene call, TRBD2, was not cross checked with the DNA. TRBV21-1 is flagged as a pseudogene. This CDR3 has 16 amino acids. CDR3 coding DNA: TGTGCCAGCAGCGCACTTGCTAGCGGGGGGTGGGAGACCCAGTACTTC. Its translation is CASSALASGGWETQYF.

The J gene is TRBJ2-7, the V gene TRBV6-1; a possible D gene is TRBD1 (6 bases). Trimming removed 8 bases from V and 4 bases from J, with 18 bases in between. Germline CDR1 is MNHNS and CDR2 is SASEGT. The CDR3 loop spans 14 amino acids. The CDR3: CASEDKDRRYEQYV. CDR3 coding DNA: TGTGCCAGCGAAGATAAAGACAGGAGATACGAGCAGTACGTC.

The chain uses TRBV19 and TRBJ1-2; no definite D call. Trimming removed 3 bases from V and 0 bases from J, with 29 bases in between. There are 21 residues in the CDR3. Germline V gene sequence: CDR1 LNHDA, CDR2 SQIVND (reference sequence). In DNA, the CDR3 is TGTGCCAGTAGTATGAGTTTTAGGCGTTCGATTCTCTTCTTTACTAACTATGGCTACACCTTC. It is translated as CASSMSFRRSILFFTNYGYTF.

V usage is TRBV6-5 and J usage is TRBJ2-1; 8 bases match TRBD2. Germline CDR1 reads MNHEY; CDR2 reads SVGAGI. This CDR3 has 15 residues. The V and J ends lost 6 bases and 0 bases, in that order; junction bases with no gene match: 4. The CDR3 DNA follows: TGTGCCAGCAGGGAAAGCGGGGGCTCCTACAATGAGCAGTTCTTC. This translates into CASRESGGSYNEQFF.

The rearrangement uses TRBV27 and TRBJ1-2; TRBD1 aligns across 7 bases. This CDR3 region has 13 residues. Trimming cost V 3 bases and J 7 bases; bases outside gene matches: 5. Germline CDR1 is MNHEY and CDR2 is SMNVEV (reference sequence). The CDR3 region has the DNA TGTGCCAGCAGTTTGACAGGGCTTCGTGGCTACACCTTC. It yields the protein CASSLTGLRGYTF.

The genes are TRBV2 and TRBJ1-1; maybe TRBD1 (5 bases). Trimming removed 6 bases from V and 1 base from J, with 30 bases in between. This CDR3 is 20 amino acids long. Germline CDR1 SNHLY, CDR2 FYNNEI. CDR3 sequence: CASSKLLPDSKRGTNTEAFF. DNA of the CDR3: TGTGCCAGCAGCAAACTTCTACCGGACTCCAAAAGGGGCACGAACACTGAAGCTTTCTTT.

The rearrangement uses TRBV6-5 and TRBJ1-1; D not certain. This CDR3 region has 13 residues. Trimming cost V 6 bases and J 6 bases, with 14 bases left between them. CDR1 and CDR2 from the germline V gene are MNHEY and SVGAGI. CDR3 DNA: TGTGCCAGCAGCCAGTCGGGAACTCCTGAAGCTTTCTTT. This codes for CASSQSGTPEAFF.

This clone was seen more than once but under ten times. This sequence joins TRBV30 and TRBJ2-2; D may correspond to TRBD1 or TRBD2 (5 bases each). Deletions cut 4 bases from V and 6 bases from J, with 9 bases between. Germline lookup yields CDR1 GTSNPN and CDR2 SVGIG (reference sequence). This CDR3 has 12 amino acids. The CDR3 DNA reads TGTGCCTGGAAGAGAGGGGCCGGGGAGCTGTTTTTT. Translated: CAWKRGAGELFF.

The gene calls are TRBV19 and TRBJ2-5; D assignment may be TRBD1 or TRBD2 (5 bases each). This CDR3 comprises 16 residues. Trimming took 3 bases from V and 5 from J, leaving 19 bases between them. Germline V gives CDR1 LNHDA, CDR2 SQIVND (reference sequence). CDR3 DNA sequence: TGTGCCAGTAGTATCGCAGGGACCTCAGTGGGGGAGACCCAGTACTTC. Translating it yields CASSIAGTSVGETQYF.

This chain connects TRBV7-8 to TRBJ1-2, with 7 positions matching TRBD1. The trim removed 1 base at V and 0 bases at J, leaving 11 bases unmatched. The germline V gene has CDR1 SGHVS and CDR2 FQNEAQ. This CDR3 contains 18 residues. Here the CDR3 reads CASSLVVATGWTNYGYTF. The CDR3 bases are TGTGCCAGCAGCTTAGTTGTGGCGACAGGGTGGACTAACTATGGCTACACCTTC.

This clone came up a few times. The CDR3 DNA reads TGTGCCAGCAGAAGGACCGGGACAGGAGACTATGGCTACACCTTC. Residues: CASRRTGTGDYGYTF. The chain employs TRBV6-5 and TRBJ1-2; 8 nucleotides line up with TRBD1. CDR1 and CDR2 (germline): MNHEY, SVGAGI. The CDR3 is 15 residues long. V lost 6 bases to trimming and J lost 3 bases; unmatched junction nucleotides: 9.

The chain joins TRBV21-1 to TRBJ1-1; the table's D call TRBD1 went unverified against the DNA. TRBV21-1 corresponds to a pseudogene. CDR3 length: 18 residues. The CDR3 region is CASSKDERGRSMNTEAFF. As DNA, the CDR3 is TGTGCCAGCAGCAAAGATGAGAGGGGGCGAAGCATGAACACTGAAGCTTTCTTT.

Judged by abundance, this clone is medium-sized. CDR3 in amino acids: CASRSGQNTEAFF. The CDR3 nucleotides read TGTGCCAGCAGAAGCGGACAGAACACTGAAGCTTTCTTT. V and J are TRBV6-1 and TRBJ1-1; weak D call: TRBD1 (5 bases). The germline V and J ends were trimmed by 6 bases and 1 base, with 9 bases remaining between them. The CDR3 sequence is 13 residues long. Germline assignment: CDR1 MNHNS and CDR2 SASEGT.